This T cell receptor (beta chain) was identified during a study of cytomegalovirus exposure and HLA in healthy donors. Study details: The early release's HLA-typed donors yielded 80 million to 95 million unique TCRs. The study's findings and limits: In a later analysis, a genetic analysis reported fewer productive-TCR N-insertions in an Asian-associated ancestry cluster than the cohort average.

As regards this clone: The antigen is undetermined.

The V gene end was trimmed by 3 bases and the J gene end by 2 bases; junction bases not matched to a gene: 4. There are 14 residues in the CDR3. CDR1 SGDLS and CDR2 YYNGEE come from the germline V gene. Primers: 60 Vbeta forward and 13 Jbeta reverse. Data came from immunoSEQ multiplex PCR; TCRdb stores just in-frame clones and leaves some out. This table holds over 100,000 clones, more than 75% found once. J is TRBJ2-7 and V is TRBV9; TRBD1 matches at 8 bases. The receptor was derived from a young woman in good health and CMV-seronegative. The material sequenced was PBMCs. The CDR3 region has the DNA TGTGCCAGCAGCGCGGGACAGGAGACCTACGAGCAGTACTTC. Translation gives CASSAGQETYEQYF.